Below, 5 T cell receptor beta chains from the same sample are listed, as sequenced in a study of blood T cell repertoires in COVID-19. Assay: immunoSEQ multiplex PCR; the TCRdb copy retains only in-frame clones and omits some. The profile shows over 250,000 clones, 88% of them singletons. The sequenced material came from peripheral blood. Receptors originate from a woman aged 25-40 years with acute or convalescent COVID-19.

The sample holds a few counts of this clone. J is TRBJ1-2 and V is TRBV7-9; 8 bases agree with TRBD1. CDR3 length: 14 amino acids. Looked up from germline, CDR1 is SEHNR and CDR2 is FQNEAQ (reference sequence). V shed 1 base and J 8 bases; nucleotides not matched to a gene: 6. The CDR3 sequence: CASSLVQGAKGYTF. The DNA for the CDR3 is TGTGCCAGCAGCTTAGTTCAGGGGGCGAAAGGCTACACCTTC.

The chain employs TRBV29-1 and TRBJ2-1; D is unclear. Germline V gene data show CDR1 as SQVTM and CDR2 as ANQGSEA. Trimming pared 2 bases from V and 5 bases from J, leaving 10 bases between. This CDR3 is built from 13 residues. The CDR3 coding sequence is TGCAGCGTTGAATCAGCGAGAAACAATGAGCAGTTCTTC. It yields the protein CSVESARNNEQFF.

This sequence joins TRBV6-5 and TRBJ2-1; a weak D match, TRBD1 (5 bases). Trimming left V 0 bases short and J 4 bases short, with 10 bases between. Germline CDR1 and CDR2: MNHEY and SVGAGI. This CDR3 has 15 amino acids. CDR3 in amino acids: CASSYSGRAYNEQFF. In DNA, the CDR3 is TGTGCCAGCAGTTACTCGGGCAGGGCGTACAATGAGCAGTTCTTC.

This chain connects TRBV15 to TRBJ2-3, with a possible D match to TRBD2 (6 bases). The V gene lost 0 bases and the J gene lost 7 bases, with 14 bases spanning the gap. This CDR3 comprises 15 residues. Germline V gives CDR1 LNHNV, CDR2 YYDKDF (reference sequence). CDR3 DNA: TGTGCCACCAGCAGAGATCCTTCTAGCGAAAATACGCAGTATTTT. Protein: CATSRDPSSENTQYF. Using reference TRBV15 and TRBJ2-3 for the parts outside the CDR3, the full variable domain is DAMVIQNPRYQVTQFGKPVTLSCSQTLNHNVMYWYQQKSSQAPKLLFHYYDKDFNNEADTPDNFQSRRPNTSFCFLDIRSPGLGDTAMYLCATSRDPSSENTQYFGPGTRLTVL.

The chain recombines TRBV10-2 with TRBJ2-4, with D hard to call. The CDR3 loop spans 14 amino acids. Trimming stripped 2 bases from V and 0 bases from J, with 5 bases between. The germline CDR1 and CDR2 sequences are WSHSY and SAAADI. CDR3 residues: CASSEQLAKNIQYF. For the CDR3, the DNA is TGCGCCAGCAGTGAGCAACTAGCCAAAAACATTCAGTACTTC.